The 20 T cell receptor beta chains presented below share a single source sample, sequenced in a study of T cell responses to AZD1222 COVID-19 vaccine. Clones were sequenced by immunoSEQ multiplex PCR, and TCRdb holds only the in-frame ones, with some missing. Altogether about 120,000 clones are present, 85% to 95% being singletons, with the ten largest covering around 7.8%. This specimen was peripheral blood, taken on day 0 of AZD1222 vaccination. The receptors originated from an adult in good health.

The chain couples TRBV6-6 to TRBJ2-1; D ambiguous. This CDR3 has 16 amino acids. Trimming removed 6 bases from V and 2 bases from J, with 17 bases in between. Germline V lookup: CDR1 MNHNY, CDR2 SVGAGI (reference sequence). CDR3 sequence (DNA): TGTGCCAGCAGCCGCGACCGCCCCACCACCTACAATGAGCAGTTCTTC. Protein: CASSRDRPTTYNEQFF.

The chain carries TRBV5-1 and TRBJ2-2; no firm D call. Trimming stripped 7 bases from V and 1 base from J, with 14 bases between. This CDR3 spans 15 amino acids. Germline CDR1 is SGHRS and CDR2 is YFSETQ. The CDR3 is CASAGLPGNTGELFF. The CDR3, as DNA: TGCGCCAGCGCCGGGCTTCCGGGGAACACCGGGGAGCTGTTTTTT.

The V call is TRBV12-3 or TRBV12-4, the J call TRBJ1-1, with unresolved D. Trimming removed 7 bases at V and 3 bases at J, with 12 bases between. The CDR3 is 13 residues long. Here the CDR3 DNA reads TGTGCCAGCACCCGCGAGGAGGACACTGAAGCTTTCTTT. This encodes CASTREEDTEAFF.

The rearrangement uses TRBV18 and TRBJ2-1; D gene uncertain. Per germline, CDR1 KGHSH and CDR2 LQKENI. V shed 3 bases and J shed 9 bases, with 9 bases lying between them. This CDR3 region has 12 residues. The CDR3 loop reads CASSPGVAEQFF. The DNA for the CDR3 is TGTGCCAGCTCACCGGGTGTGGCTGAGCAGTTCTTC.

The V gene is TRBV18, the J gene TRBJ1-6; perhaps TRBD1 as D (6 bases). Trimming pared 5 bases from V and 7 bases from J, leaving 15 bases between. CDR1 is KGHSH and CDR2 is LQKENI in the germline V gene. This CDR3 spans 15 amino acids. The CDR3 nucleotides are TGTGCCAGCTCAACCAACAGGGATAAGAATTCACCCCTCCACTTT. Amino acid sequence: CASSTNRDKNSPLHF.

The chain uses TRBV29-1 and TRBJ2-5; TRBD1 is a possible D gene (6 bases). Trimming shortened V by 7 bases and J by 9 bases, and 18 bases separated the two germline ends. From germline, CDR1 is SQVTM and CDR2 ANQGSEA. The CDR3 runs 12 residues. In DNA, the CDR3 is TGCAGCGCGAGAGAGGGGGAGAGATCCCAGTACTTC. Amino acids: CSAREGERSQYF.

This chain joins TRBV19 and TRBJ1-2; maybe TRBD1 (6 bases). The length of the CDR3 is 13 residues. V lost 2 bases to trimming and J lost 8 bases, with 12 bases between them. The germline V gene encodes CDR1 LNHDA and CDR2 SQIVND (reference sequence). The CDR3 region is CASSIWRGKGYTF. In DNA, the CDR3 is TGTGCCAGTAGTATATGGAGGGGGAAGGGCTACACCTTC.

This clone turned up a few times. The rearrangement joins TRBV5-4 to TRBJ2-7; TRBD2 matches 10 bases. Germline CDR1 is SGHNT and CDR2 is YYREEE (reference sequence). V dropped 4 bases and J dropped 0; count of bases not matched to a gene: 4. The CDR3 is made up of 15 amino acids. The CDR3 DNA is TGTGCCAGCAGCCTAGCGGGGGCGAGCTCCTACGAGCAGTACTTC. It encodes CASSLAGASSYEQYF.

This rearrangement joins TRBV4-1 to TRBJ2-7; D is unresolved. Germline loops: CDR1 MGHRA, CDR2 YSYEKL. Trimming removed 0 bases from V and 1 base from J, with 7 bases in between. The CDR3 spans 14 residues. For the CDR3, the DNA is TGCGCCAGCAGCCAAGAAGGGAATTCCTACGAGCAGTACTTC. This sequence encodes CASSQEGNSYEQYF.

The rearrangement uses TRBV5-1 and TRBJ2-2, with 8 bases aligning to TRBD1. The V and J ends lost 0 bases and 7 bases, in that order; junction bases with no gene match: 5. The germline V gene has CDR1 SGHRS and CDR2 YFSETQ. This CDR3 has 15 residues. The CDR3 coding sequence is TGCGCCAGCAGCTTGGTGACAGGGGAGAACGGGGAGCTGTTTTTT. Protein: CASSLVTGENGELFF.

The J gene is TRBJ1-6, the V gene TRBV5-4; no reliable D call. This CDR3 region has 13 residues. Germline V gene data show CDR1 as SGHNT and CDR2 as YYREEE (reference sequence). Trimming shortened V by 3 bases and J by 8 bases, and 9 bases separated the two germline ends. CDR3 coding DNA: TGTGCCAGCAGCTCCTCATCCCATTCACCCCTCCACTTT. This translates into CASSSSSHSPLHF.

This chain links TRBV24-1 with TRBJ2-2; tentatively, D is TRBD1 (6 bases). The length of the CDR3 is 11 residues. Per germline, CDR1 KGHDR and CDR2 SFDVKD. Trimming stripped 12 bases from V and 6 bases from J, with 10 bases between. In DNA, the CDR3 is TGTGCCGCGAGGGGGTCCGGGGAGCTGTTTTTT. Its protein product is CAARGSGELFF.

The CDR3 sequence: CASSPLDRAFGYTF. In DNA, the CDR3 is TGTGCCAGCAGCCCCCTGGACAGGGCTTTTGGCTACACCTTC. V usage is TRBV7-3 and J usage is TRBJ1-2; 8 bases agree with TRBD1. CDR1 is SGHTA, CDR2 FQGTGA, per germline. V lost 5 bases to trimming and J lost 7 bases; unmatched junction nucleotides: 9. The CDR3 consists of 14 residues.

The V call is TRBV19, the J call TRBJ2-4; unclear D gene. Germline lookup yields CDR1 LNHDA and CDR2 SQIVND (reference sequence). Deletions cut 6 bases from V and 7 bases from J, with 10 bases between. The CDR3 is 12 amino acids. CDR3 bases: TGTGCCAGTAGCAGTCTAAGTAACATTCAGTACTTC. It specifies CASSSLSNIQYF. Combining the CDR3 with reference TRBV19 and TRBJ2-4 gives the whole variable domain DGGITQSPKYLFRKEGQNVTLSCEQNLNHDAMYWYRQDPGQGLRLIYYSQIVNDFQKGDIAEGYSVSREKKESFPLTVTSAQKNPTAFYLCASSSLSNIQYFGAGTRLSVL.

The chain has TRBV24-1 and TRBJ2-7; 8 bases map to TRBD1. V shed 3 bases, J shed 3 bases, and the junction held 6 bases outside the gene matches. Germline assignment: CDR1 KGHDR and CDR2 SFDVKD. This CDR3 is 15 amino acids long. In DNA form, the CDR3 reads TGTGCCACCAGTGATGGAGGACAGGGTGGCTACGAGCAGTACTTC. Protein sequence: CATSDGGQGGYEQYF.

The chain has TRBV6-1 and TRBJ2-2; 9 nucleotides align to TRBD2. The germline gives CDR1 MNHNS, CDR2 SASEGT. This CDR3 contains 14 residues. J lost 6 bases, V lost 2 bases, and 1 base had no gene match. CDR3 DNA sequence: TGTGCCAGCAGTGAACTAGCGGGGTCCGGGGAGCTGTTTTTT. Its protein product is CASSELAGSGELFF.

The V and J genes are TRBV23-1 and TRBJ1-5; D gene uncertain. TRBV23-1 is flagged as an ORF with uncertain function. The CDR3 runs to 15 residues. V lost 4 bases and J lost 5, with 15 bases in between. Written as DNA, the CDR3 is TGCGCCAGCAGTCTCTCGGTCGGGTTTCATCAGCCCCAGCATTTT. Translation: CASSLSVGFHQPQHF.

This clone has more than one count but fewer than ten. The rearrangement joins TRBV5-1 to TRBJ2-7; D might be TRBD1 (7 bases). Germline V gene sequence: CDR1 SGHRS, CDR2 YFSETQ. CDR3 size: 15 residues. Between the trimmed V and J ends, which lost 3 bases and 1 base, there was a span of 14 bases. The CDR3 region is CASSSAGGTSYEQYF. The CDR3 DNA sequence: TGCGCCAGCAGCTCTGCAGGGGGGACTTCCTACGAGCAGTACTTC.

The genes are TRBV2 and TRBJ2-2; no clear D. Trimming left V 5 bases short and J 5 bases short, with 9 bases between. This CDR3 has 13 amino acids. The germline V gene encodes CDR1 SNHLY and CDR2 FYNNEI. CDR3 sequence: CASSLLATGELFF. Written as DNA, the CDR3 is TGTGCCAGCAGTCTCCTCGCGACCGGGGAGCTGTTTTTT.

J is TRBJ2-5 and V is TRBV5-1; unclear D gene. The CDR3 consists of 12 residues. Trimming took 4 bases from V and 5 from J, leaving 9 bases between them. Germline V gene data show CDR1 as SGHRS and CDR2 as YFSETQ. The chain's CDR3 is CASSGEFETQYF. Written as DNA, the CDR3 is TGCGCCAGCAGCGGGGAATTCGAGACCCAGTACTTC. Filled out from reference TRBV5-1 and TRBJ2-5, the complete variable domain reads KAGVTQTPRYLIKTRGQQVTLSCSPISGHRSVSWYQQTPGQGLQFLFEYFSETQRNKGNFPGRFSGRQFSNSRSEMNVSTLELGDSALYLCASSGEFETQYFGPGTRLLVL.